This T cell receptor (beta chain) emerged from a study of T cell changes during pregnancy in multiple sclerosis. The germline V and J ends were trimmed by 0 bases and 2 bases, with 8 bases remaining between them. This CDR3 spans 14 amino acids. Germline CDR1 and CDR2: SGHRS and YFSETQ. Libraries were prepared by immunoSEQ multiplex PCR; TCRdb keeps only in-frame clonotypes and omits some of them. This sample has tens of thousands of clones, with around 90% found just once. The sample consisted of peripheral blood, taken in the first trimester of pregnancy. The receptor was derived from a female donor in good health, enrolled as a control in a pregnancy study. This chain links TRBV5-1 with TRBJ2-5; D uncertain. CDR3 sequence reads: CASSLARLQETQYF. The CDR3 coding sequence is TGCGCCAGCAGCTTGGCGAGATTGCAAGAGACCCAGTACTTC.